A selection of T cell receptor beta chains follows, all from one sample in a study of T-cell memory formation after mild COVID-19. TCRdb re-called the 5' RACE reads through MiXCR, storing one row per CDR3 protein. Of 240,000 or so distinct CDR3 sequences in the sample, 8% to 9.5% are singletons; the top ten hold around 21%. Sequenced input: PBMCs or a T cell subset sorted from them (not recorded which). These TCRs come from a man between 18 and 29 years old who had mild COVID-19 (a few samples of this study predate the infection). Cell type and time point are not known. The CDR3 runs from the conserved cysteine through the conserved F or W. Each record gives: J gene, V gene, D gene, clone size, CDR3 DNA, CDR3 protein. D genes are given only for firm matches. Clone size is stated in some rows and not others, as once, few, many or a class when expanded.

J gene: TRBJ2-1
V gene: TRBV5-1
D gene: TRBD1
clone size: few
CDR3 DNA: TGCGCCAGCAGCTTTAAGGGGGACAGCTACAATGAGCAGTTCTTC
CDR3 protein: CASSFKGDSYNEQFF

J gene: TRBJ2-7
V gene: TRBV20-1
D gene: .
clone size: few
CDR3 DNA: TGCAGTGCCAGAGAGGGGGAGGACGAGCAGTACTTC
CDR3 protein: CSAREGEDEQYF

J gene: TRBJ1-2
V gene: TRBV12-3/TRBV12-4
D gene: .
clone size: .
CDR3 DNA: TGTGCCAGCATTTCACAGACCGGTAACTATGGCTACACCTTC
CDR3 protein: CASISQTGNYGYTF

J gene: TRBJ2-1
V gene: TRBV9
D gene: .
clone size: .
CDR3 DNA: TGTGCCAGCAGCGTCGCCGGACAGAATGAGCAGTTCTTC
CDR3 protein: CASSVAGQNEQFF

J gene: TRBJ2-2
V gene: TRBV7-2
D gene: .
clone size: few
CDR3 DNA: TGTGCCAGCAGCCCCGACTGGACCGGGGAGCTGTTTTTT
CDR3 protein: CASSPDWTGELFF

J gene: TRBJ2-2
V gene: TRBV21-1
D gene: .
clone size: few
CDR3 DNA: TGTGCCAGCAGCATAAAAAGGTCCGGGACAGAGAGAACCGGGGAGCTGTTTTTT
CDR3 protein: CASSIKRSGTERTGELFF

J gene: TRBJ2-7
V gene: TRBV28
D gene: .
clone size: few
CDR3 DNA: TGTGCCAGCAGTACCCAAGGGCCGTTCGGGCAGTACTTC
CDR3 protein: CASSTQGPFGQYF

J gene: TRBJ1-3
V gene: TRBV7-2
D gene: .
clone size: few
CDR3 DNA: TGTGCCAGCAGCTTATGGGGGGGCGGTAATGGAAACACCATATATTTT
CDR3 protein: CASSLWGGGNGNTIYF

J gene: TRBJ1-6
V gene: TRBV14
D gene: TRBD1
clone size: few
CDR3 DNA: TGTGCCAGCAGCCACCCGGACAGGGGGCCTGATAATTCACCCCTCCACTTT
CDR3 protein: CASSHPDRGPDNSPLHF

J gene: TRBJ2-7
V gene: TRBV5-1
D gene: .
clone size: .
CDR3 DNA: TGCGCCAGCACGGCCTCTGGGGGCGGCCGCGAGCAGTACTTC
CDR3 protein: CASTASGGGREQYF

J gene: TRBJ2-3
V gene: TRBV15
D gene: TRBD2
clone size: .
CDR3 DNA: TGTGCCACCAGCACTATGACTAGCGCAGATACGCAGTATTTT
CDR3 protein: CATSTMTSADTQYF

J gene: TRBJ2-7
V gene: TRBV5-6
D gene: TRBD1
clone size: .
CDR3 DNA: TGTGCCAGCAGGGTGACAGGGGGCGAGCAGTACTTC
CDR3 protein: CASRVTGGEQYF

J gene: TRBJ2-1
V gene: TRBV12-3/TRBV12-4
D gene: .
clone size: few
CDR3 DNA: TGTGCCAGCAGTTTATCTAGCTTCTCCTACAATGAGCAGTTCTTC
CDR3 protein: CASSLSSFSYNEQFF

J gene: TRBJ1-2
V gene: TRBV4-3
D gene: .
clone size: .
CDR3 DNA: TGCGCCAGCAGCCAAGCGGCAGGAATCTATGGCTACACCTTC
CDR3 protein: CASSQAAGIYGYTF

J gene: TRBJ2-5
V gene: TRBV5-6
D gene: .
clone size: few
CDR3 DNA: TGTGCCAGCAGCTTGCCAGCGGGTCGTGAGACCCAGTACTTC
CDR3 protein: CASSLPAGRETQYF

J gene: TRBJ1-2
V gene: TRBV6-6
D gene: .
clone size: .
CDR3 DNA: TGTGCCAGCAACACGGGGGGGGCAAACTATGGCTACACCTTC
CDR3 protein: CASNTGGANYGYTF

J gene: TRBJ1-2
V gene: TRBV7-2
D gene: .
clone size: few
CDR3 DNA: TGTGCCAGCAGGTCAGGGGTAGGCGGCTACACCTTC
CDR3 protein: CASRSGVGGYTF

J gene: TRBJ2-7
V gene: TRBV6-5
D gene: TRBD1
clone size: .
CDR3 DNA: TGTGCCAGCAGTTACTCGAAAGGGGGCGAATTCCACGAGCAGTACTTC
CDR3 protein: CASSYSKGGEFHEQYF

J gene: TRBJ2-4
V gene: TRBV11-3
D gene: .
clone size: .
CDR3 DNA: TGTGCCAGCAGCTTAGGGGGCCGTGACATTCAGTACTTC
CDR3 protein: CASSLGGRDIQYF

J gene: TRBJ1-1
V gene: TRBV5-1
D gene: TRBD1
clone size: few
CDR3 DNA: TGCGCCAGCAGCGGAGGAGGGACAGGGACGTCGGGGACTGAAGCTTTCTTT
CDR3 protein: CASSGGGTGTSGTEAFF

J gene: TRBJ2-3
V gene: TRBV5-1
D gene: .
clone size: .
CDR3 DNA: TGCGCCAGCGGGGAAAGGGGAAGCACAGATACGCAGTATTTT
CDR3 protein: CASGERGSTDTQYF

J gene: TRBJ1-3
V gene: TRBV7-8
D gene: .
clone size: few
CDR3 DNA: TGTGCCAGCAGCTCGACTCCGGGACGCGGTTACACCATATATTTT
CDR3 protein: CASSSTPGRGYTIYF

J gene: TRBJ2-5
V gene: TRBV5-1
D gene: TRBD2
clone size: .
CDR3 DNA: TGCGCCAGCAGCCCATTGCCGGGACTAGATTATCAGGAGACCCAGTACTTC
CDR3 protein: CASSPLPGLDYQETQYF

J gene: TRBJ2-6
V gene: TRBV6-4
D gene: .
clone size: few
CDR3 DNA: TGTGCCAGCAGTGACGACCCTTCTGGGGCCAACGTCCTGACTTTC
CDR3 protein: CASSDDPSGANVLTF

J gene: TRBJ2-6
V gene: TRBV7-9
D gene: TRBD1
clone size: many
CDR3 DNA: TGTGCCAGCAGTAGAACGGGACAGGGATTTACCGGGGCCAACGTCCTGACTTTC
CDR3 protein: CASSRTGQGFTGANVLTF

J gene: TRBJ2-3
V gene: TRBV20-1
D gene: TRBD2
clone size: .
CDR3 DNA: TGCAGTGCTAGAGAAGGAGCGGGGGGTTACACAGATACGCAGTATTTT
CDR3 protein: CSAREGAGGYTDTQYF

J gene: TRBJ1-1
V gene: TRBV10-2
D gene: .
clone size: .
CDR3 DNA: TGCGCCAGCCAGACAGGGAACACTGAAGCTTTCTTT
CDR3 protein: CASQTGNTEAFF

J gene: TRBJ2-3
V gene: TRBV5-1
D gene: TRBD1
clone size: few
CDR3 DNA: TGCGCCAGCAGCTTGGACGGTGGATATTCGACAGGGGATGGAGATACGCAGTATTTT
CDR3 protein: CASSLDGGYSTGDGDTQYF

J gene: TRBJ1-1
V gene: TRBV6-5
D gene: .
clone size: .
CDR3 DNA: TGTGCCAGCAGGAAGGGGGGTTCGAACACTGAAGCTTTCTTT
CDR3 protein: CASRKGGSNTEAFF

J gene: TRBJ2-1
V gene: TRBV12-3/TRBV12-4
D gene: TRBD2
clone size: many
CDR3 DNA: TGTGCCAGCAGCAGACTAGCGGGGAATAATGAGCAGTTCTTC
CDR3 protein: CASSRLAGNNEQFF